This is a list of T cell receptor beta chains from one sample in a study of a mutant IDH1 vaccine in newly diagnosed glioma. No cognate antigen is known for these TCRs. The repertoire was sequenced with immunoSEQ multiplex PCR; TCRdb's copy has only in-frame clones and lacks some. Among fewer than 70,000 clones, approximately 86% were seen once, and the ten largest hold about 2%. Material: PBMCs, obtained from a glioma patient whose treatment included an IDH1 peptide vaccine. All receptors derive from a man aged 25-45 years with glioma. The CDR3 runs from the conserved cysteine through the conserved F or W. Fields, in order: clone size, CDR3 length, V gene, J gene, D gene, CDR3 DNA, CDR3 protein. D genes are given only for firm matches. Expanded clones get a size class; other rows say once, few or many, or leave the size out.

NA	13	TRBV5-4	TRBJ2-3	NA	TGTGCCAGCAGCGTTGACAGCACAGATACGCAGTATTTT	CASSVDSTDTQYF
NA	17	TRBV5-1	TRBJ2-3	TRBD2	TGCGCCAGCAGCTTGAATGGGCTAGCGGGAGTTAAGGATACGCAGTATTTT	CASSLNGLAGVKDTQYF
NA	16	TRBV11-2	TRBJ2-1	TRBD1	TGTGCCAGCAGCTCTAGGACAGGGTGGTCCTACAATGAGCAGTTCTTC	CASSSRTGWSYNEQFF
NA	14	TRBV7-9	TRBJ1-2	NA	TGTGCCAGCAGCTTAGCAGTCTCTAACTATGGCTACACCTTC	CASSLAVSNYGYTF
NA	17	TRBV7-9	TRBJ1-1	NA	TGTGCCAGCAGCTGGCCCCGGGGGCTTCCTCGGAGCACTGAAGCTTTCTTT	CASSWPRGLPRSTEAFF
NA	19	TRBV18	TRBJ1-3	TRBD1	TGTGCCAGCTCACCACCCGGGACAGGGGTGGGCTATGCTGGAAACACCATATATTTT	CASSPPGTGVGYAGNTIYF
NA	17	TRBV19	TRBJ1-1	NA	TGTGCCAGTAGTAAAGGGATCTTAAGACGAGGGAACACTGAAGCTTTCTTT	CASSKGILRRGNTEAFF
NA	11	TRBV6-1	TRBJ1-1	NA	TGTGCCAGCAGCCCCCCCCCTGAAGCTTTCTTT	CASSPPPEAFF
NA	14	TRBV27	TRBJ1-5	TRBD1	TGTGCCAGCAGTTTGGGACAGGGGGCCCAGCCCCAGCATTTT	CASSLGQGAQPQHF
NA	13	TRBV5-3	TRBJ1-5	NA	TGTGCCAGCAGCTTATCAGGGACGACTCCCCAGCATTTT	CASSLSGTTPQHF
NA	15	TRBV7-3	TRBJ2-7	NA	TGTGCCAGCGCCCCCTCCGGACGAGGAACCTACGAGCAGTACTTC	CASAPSGRGTYEQYF
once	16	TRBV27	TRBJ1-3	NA	TGTGCCAGCAGTCCCCGGCAGAGGGGCTCTGGAAACACCATATATTTT	CASSPRQRGSGNTIYF
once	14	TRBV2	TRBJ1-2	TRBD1	TGTGCCAGCACCCTTGGACAGGCCAACTATGGCTACACCTTC	CASTLGQANYGYTF
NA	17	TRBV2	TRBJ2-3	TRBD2	TGTGCCAGCAGTGCTAGCGGGGCTCCAATGGGCACAGATACGCAGTATTTT	CASSASGAPMGTDTQYF
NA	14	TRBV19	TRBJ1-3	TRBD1	TGTGCCAGTAGTGGGACAGGGTGGTTAAACACCATATATTTT	CASSGTGWLNTIYF
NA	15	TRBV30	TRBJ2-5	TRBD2	TGTGCCTGGAGGCGTAGCGGGGGGCCAGGAGAGACCCAGTACTTC	CAWRRSGGPGETQYF
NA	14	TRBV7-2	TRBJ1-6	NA	TGTGCCAGCAGCTTGGCTTCATCGGGTTCACCCCTCCACTTT	CASSLASSGSPLHF
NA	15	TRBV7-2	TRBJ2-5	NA	TGTGCCAGCAGCTTTGGGAGCCGACTGAGAGAGACCCAGTACTTC	CASSFGSRLRETQYF
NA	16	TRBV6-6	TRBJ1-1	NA	TGTGCCAGCAGTTACTCGATTCCAGCCATGAACACTGAAGCTTTCTTT	CASSYSIPAMNTEAFF
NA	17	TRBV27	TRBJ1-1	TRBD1	TGTGCCAGCAGTTTATTTTGGAGGGACAGGGGGAACACTGAAGCTTTCTTT	CASSLFWRDRGNTEAFF
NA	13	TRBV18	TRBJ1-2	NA	TGTGCCAGCTCACCTGACAGCATATGGGGCTACACCTTC	CASSPDSIWGYTF
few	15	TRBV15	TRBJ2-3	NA	TGTGCCACCAGCAGAGATCGGATAACGGCAGATACGCAGTATTTT	CATSRDRITADTQYF
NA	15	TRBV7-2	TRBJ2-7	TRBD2	TGTGCCAGCAGCTGGGGACTAGGAAGGATTGGCGAGCAGTACTTC	CASSWGLGRIGEQYF
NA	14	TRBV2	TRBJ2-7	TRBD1	TGTGCCAGCAGGGGGGACAGGGGGCTTCGCGAGCAGTACTTC	CASRGDRGLREQYF
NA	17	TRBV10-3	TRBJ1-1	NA	TGTGCCATCAGTGAGCCCTCAACAGGGACAACGAACACTGAAGCTTTCTTT	CAISEPSTGTTNTEAFF
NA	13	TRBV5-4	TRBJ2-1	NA	TGTGCCAGCAGCTTGTTCCTTGACAATGAGCAGTTCTTC	CASSLFLDNEQFF
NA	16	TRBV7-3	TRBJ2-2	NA	TGTGCCAGCAGCTCCCAGACTAACCGAAACACCGGGGAGCTGTTTTTT	CASSSQTNRNTGELFF
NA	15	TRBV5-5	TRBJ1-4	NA	TGTGCCAGCAGCTTAGGGCAGGGACGACGTGAAAAACTGTTTTTT	CASSLGQGRREKLFF
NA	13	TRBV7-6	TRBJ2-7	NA	TGTGCCAGCAAGAGGGTTGGGTCCTACGAGCAGTACTTC	CASKRVGSYEQYF
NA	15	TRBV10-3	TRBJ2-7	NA	TGTGCCATCAGTGAGTCGTGGGGTTTTGCCTACGAGCAGTACTTC	CAISESWGFAYEQYF
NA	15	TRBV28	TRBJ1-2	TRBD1	TGTGCCAGCAGTTTGGGACAGATTAATCGGAATGGCTACACCTTC	CASSLGQINRNGYTF
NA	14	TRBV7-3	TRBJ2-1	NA	TGTGCCAGCAGCTTAGCGCCGTTGGTCAATGAGCAGTTCTTC	CASSLAPLVNEQFF
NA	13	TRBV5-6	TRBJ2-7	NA	TGTGCCAGCAGCTTGGCCCGACCCTACGAGCAGTACTTC	CASSLARPYEQYF
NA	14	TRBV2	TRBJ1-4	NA	TGTGCCAGCAGTGATATTGGGGGGCTCGAAAAACTGTTTTTT	CASSDIGGLEKLFF
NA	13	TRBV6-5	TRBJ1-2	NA	TGTGCCAGCAGTTACTCGCAAGACTATGGCTACACCTTC	CASSYSQDYGYTF
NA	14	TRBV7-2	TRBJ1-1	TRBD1	TGTGCCAGCAGCTTGCAGGGGGCGATCACTGAAGCTTTCTTT	CASSLQGAITEAFF
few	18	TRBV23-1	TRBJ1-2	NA	TGCGCCAGCAGTCAATCCGGGCTTGGGGGCTCCGCTAACTATGGCTACACCTTC	CASSQSGLGGSANYGYTF
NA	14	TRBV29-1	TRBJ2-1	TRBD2	TGCAGCGTTGTGGCGGGAGAAATCCACAATGAGCAGTTCTTC	CSVVAGEIHNEQFF
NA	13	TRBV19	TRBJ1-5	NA	TGTGCCAGTACTGTCAGGGGCAATCAGCCCCAGCATTTT	CASTVRGNQPQHF
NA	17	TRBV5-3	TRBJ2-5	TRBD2	TGTGCCAGAAGCTTCCCGAGCGGGGCCCTAGATGAAGAGACCCAGTACTTC	CARSFPSGALDEETQYF
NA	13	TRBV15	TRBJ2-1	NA	TGTGCCACCGAGGTGGGCAGGCACAATGAGCAGTTCTTC	CATEVGRHNEQFF
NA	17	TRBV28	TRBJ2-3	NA	TGTGCCAGCAGTTTAATCGACGGGATTTCTAGCACAGATACGCAGTATTTT	CASSLIDGISSTDTQYF
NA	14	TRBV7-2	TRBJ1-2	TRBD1	TGTGCCAGCACCGTCGCGACAGGGAGCTATGGCTACACCTTC	CASTVATGSYGYTF
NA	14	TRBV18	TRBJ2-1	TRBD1	TGTGCCAGCTCACCTTACAGGGGGCTCAGGGAGCAGTTCTTC	CASSPYRGLREQFF
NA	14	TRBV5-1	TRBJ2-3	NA	TGCGCCAGCATGGCTGGGGGGGCCCTGGATACGCAGTATTTT	CASMAGGALDTQYF
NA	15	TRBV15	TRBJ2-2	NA	TGTGCCACCAGCCTTACAGGGTACAACACCGGGGAGCTGTTTTTT	CATSLTGYNTGELFF
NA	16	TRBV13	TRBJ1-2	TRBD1	TGTGCCAGCAGCTTGGGACAGTCCCGCCGTCTATATGGCTACACCTTC	CASSLGQSRRLYGYTF
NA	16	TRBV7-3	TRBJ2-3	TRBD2	TGTGCCAGCAGCTTGTTAGCGGGAGGGGACACAGATACGCAGTATTTT	CASSLLAGGDTDTQYF
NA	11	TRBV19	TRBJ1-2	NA	TGTGCCAGTAGTAGGGGGCGTGGCTACACCTTC	CASSRGRGYTF
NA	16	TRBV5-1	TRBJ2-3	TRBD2	TGCGCCAGCAGCCCCATCGCGGGAGGGCCGTCCGATACGCAGTATTTT	CASSPIAGGPSDTQYF
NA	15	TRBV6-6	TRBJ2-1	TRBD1	TGTGCCAGCAGGGATTTCGGGACAGTTACCGATGAGCAGTTCTTC	CASRDFGTVTDEQFF
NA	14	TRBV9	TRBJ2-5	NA	TGTGCCAGCAGCGTAGAATCGGGAGCTGAGACCCAGTACTTC	CASSVESGAETQYF
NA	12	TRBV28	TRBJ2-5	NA	TGTGCCAGCAGTTTGACACAAGAGACCCAGTACTTC	CASSLTQETQYF
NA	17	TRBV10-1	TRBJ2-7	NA	TGCGCCAGCAGTGAAGAGGGCGGGAACCGCATCTCCTACGAGCAGTACTTC	CASSEEGGNRISYEQYF
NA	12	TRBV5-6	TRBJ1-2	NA	TGTGCCAGCAGCAATTACAGGGACGGCTACACCTTC	CASSNYRDGYTF